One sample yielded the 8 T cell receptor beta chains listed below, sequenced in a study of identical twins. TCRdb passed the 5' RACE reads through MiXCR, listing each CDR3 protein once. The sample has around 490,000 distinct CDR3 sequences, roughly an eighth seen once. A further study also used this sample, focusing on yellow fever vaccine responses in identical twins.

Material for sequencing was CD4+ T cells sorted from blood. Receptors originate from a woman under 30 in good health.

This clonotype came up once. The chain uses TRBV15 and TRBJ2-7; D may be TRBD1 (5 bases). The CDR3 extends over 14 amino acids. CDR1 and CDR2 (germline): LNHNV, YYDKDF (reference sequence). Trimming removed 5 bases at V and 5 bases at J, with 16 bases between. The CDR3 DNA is TGTGCCACCAGCGGCCCCAGGGTGAACAACGAGCAGTACTTC. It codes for CATSGPRVNNEQYF.

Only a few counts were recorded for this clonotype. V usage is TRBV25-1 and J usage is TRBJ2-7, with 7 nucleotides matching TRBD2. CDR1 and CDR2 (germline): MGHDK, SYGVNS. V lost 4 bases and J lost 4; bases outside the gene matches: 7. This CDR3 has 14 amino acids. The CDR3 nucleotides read TGTGCCAGCAGTGTTGGGCTAGCGGATTACGAGCAGTACTTC. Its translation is CASSVGLADYEQYF.

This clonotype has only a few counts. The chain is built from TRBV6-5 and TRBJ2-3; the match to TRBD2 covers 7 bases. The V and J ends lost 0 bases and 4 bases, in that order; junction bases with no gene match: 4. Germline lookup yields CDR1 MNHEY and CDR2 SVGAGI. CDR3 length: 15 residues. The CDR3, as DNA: TGTGCCAGCAGTTACTCGAGTGGGAGGGCAGATACGCAGTATTTT. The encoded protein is CASSYSSGRADTQYF.

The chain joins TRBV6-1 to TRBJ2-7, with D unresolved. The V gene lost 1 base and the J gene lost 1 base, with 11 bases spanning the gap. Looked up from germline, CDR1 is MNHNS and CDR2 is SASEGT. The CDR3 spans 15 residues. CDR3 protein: CASSEGHGPSYEQYF. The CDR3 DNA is TGTGCCAGCAGTGAAGGACACGGACCGTCCTACGAGCAGTACTTC.

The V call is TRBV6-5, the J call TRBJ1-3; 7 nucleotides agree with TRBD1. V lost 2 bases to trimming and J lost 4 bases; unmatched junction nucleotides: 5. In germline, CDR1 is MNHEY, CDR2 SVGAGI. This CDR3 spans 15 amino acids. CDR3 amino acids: CASSYRTGVGNTIYF. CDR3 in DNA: TGTGCCAGCAGTTACCGCACAGGGGTGGGAAACACCATATATTTT.

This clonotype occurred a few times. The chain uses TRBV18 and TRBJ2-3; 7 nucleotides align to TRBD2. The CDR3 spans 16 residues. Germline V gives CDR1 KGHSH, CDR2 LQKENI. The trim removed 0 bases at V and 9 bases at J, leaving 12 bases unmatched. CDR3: CASSPPAKISGRTQYF. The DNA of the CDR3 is TGTGCCAGCTCACCACCGGCGAAGATCTCCGGGAGGACGCAGTATTTT.

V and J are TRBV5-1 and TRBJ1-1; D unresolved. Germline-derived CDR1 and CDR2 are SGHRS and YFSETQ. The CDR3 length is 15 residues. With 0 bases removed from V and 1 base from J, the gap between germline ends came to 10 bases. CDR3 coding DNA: TGCGCCAGCAGCTTGGGGGTACTCACGAACACTGAAGCTTTCTTT. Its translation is CASSLGVLTNTEAFF. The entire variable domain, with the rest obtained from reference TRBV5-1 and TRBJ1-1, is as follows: KAGVTQTPRYLIKTRGQQVTLSCSPISGHRSVSWYQQTPGQGLQFLFEYFSETQRNKGNFPGRFSGRQFSNSRSEMNVSTLELGDSALYLCASSLGVLTNTEAFFGQGTRLTVV.

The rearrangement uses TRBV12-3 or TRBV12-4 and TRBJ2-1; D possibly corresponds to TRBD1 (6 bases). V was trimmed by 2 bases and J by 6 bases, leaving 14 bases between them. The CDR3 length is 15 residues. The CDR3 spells CASSLIVGQTNEQFF. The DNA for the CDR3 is TGTGCCAGCAGTTTAATCGTAGGACAGACCAATGAGCAGTTCTTC.